This T cell receptor (beta chain) was found in a study of cytotoxic CD8 clonotypes in ibrutinib-treated CLL. Study at large: There were 11 relapsed/refractory patients and 15 treatment-naive patients, and 17 to 18 were IGHV unmutated.

Libraries were prepared by immunoSEQ multiplex PCR; TCRdb keeps only in-frame clonotypes and omits some of them. In the table there are 50,000 to 65,000 clones, approximately 75% of which are singletons. Trimming cost V 2 bases and J 8 bases, with 16 bases left between them. Germline CDR1 reads MNHEY; CDR2 reads SMNVEV (reference sequence). The CDR3 length is 15 residues. On this clone: Its antigen is still unknown.

Overall study findings and caveats: Baseline values of clonality outstripped age-matched healthy donors and followed circulating CD8+ T-cell counts.

J is TRBJ2-1 and V is TRBV27; possibly TRBD2 for D (6 bases). Sequences were derived from PBMCs, sampled after 12 months of ibrutinib treatment. The clonotype comes from a human donor with chronic lymphocytic leukemia. The CDR3 sequence: CASSLLGGSVDEQFF. As DNA, the CDR3 is TGTGCCAGCAGTTTACTAGGAGGGAGCGTCGATGAGCAGTTCTTC.